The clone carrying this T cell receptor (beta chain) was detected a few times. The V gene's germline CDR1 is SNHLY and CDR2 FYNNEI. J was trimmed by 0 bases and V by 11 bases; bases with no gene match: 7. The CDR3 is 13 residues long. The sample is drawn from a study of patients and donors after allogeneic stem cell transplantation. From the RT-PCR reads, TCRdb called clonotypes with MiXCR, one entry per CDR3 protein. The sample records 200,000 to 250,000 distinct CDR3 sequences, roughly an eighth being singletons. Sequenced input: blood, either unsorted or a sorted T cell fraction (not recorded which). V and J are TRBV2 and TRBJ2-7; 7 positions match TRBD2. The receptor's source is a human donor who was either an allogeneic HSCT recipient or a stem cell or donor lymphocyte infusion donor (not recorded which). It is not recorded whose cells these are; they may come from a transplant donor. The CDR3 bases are TGTGCCGTAACCGCGGGGGACTCCTACGAGCAGTACTTC. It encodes CAVTAGDSYEQYF.